This TCR beta chain was sequenced in a study of cytomegalovirus exposure and HLA in healthy donors. The PCR employed 60 Vbeta primers together with 13 Jbeta primers. Here immunoSEQ multiplex PCR was the method, and the copy in TCRdb shows in-frame clones only, minus some. The data hold under 95,000 clones, with roughly 80% observed a single time. A remark on this clone: The antigen remains undetermined.

Study conclusions and caveats: Earlier analysis looked at TCR beta V segments, and most were productive about 87% or about 30% of the time. Listed as cytomegalovirus-associated were 164 TCR beta chains.

This CDR3 has 15 amino acids. The germline V gene has CDR1 SGHAT and CDR2 FQNNGV. V lost 5 bases and J 4 bases, leaving 17 bases between the germline ends. V and J are TRBV11-2 and TRBJ1-2; D unresolved. Input material: PBMCs. This sequence was found in a male donor in good health and CMV-seronegative. CDR3 sequence: CASSRQIQFSYGYTF. The CDR3 coding sequence is TGTGCCAGCAGCCGTCAAATACAGTTTAGCTATGGCTACACCTTC.